The sequence of this T cell receptor beta chain was determined in a study of yellow fever vaccine responses in identical twins. General study points: Reports say the vaccine T cell response in twins looked partly convergent and partly personalized.

From germline, CDR1 is SGHNT and CDR2 YENEEA. The CDR3 has 15 amino acids. V was pared by 5 bases and J by 2 bases, with 10 bases between. TCRdb reprocessed the RT-PCR reads with MiXCR, giving one entry per CDR3 protein. The data contain about 19,000 distinct CDR3 sequences, around two thirds of them singletons. Comments on this clonotype: Its antigen is still unknown.

The clonotype comes from a woman aged 18-35 years who received the yellow fever vaccine. The chain combines TRBV11-3 with TRBJ2-6; D is unresolved. This material consisted of T cells from blood (PBMCs), unsorted or a sorted subset (not recorded which), taken before or after yellow fever vaccination (not recorded which). The CDR3 sequence is CASSPNLAGANVLTF. CDR3 coding DNA: TGTGCCAGCAGCCCGAACTTAGCTGGGGCCAACGTCCTGACTTTC. The full variable domain, completed using reference TRBV11-3 and TRBJ2-6, is EAGVVQSPRYKIIEKKQPVAFWCNPISGHNTLYWYLQNLGQGPELLIRYENEEAVDDSQLPKDRFSAERLKGVDSTLKIQPAELGDSAVYLCASSPNLAGANVLTFGAGSRLTVL.